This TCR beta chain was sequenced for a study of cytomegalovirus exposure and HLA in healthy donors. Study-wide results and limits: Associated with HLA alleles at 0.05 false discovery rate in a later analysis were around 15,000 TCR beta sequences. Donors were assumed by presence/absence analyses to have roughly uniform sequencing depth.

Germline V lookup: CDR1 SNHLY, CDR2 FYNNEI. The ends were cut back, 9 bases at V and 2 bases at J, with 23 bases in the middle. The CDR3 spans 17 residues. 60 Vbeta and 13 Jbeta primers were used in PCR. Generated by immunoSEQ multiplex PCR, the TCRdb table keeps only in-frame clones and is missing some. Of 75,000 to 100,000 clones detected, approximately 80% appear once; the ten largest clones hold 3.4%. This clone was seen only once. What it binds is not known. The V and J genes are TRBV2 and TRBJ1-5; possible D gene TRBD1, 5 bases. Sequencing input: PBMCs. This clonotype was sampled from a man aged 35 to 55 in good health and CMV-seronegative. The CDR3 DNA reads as TGTGCCAGTAGAGTTGGAGGGACGCCGGGTGGCAATCAGCCCCAGCATTTT. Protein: CASRVGGTPGGNQPQHF. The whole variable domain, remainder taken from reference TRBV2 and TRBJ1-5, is EPEVTQTPSHQVTQMGQEVILRCVPISNHLYFYWYRQILGQKVEFLVSFYNNEISEKSEIFDDQFSVERPDGSNFTLKIRSTKLEDSAMYFCASRVGGTPGGNQPQHFGDGTRLSIL.